This T cell receptor (beta chain) emerged from a study of neoadjuvant nivolumab and ipilimumab in lung cancer (dated by TCRdb to about 2020). Turning to the overall study: In the NEOSTAR trial, nivolumab was administered intravenously at 3 mg/kg on days 1, 15 and 29, and the combination arm also received ipilimumab 1 mg/kg on day 1 only. The primary trial endpoint was the major pathologic response (MPR) rate in the intention-to-treat population in each study arm. The study compared TCR repertoires in pretherapy (baseline) peripheral blood with TCR repertoires in tumors resected at surgery after neoadjuvant immune checkpoint blockade. In the trial, around 42 patients with operable NSCLC were treated, of whom some 23 were randomized to nivolumab monotherapy and about 20 to nivolumab plus ipilimumab. Matched pretherapy and resected tumor pairs were analyzed from seven patients, of whom four had been treated with nivolumab and three with nivolumab plus ipilimumab.

Points the paper makes about the study in general: Pretherapy blood TCR richness correlated positively with richness in tumors resected after neoadjuvant therapy (Spearman R ≈ 0.86). A small number of samples underwent TCR sequencing. From pretherapy to surgery, tumor T-cell richness and clonality increased in three of three dual-therapy tumors but in only two of four nivolumab-treated tumors. No significant correlation was found between TCR clonality and pathologic tumor regression, and only one major-pathologic-response sample was available for the clonality analysis. Resected tumors had greater TCR richness and clonality than tumor-adjacent uninvolved lung, and increases were observed in more dual-therapy-treated tumors.

Libraries came from the immunoSEQ multiplex PCR assay. The authors' pipeline ran thus. Repertoires were summarized in terms of richness and clonality, and significantly expanded and contracted clones between pre- and post-therapy samples were identified. Sourced from immuneACCESS, this table was stored by TCRdb with only in-frame sequences that have V and J called. A share of the clones is absent; for the studies checked, an unresolved V gene accounts for under half, and the remainder has no known explanation. Clone size and V and J calls were adopted from that table, with D and trimming inferred from the DNA. The sample table records about 3,600 clones; around 75% of these occur just once. Under 1.5% of the sample goes to the ten largest clones. This sample's time point label indicates: at surgical resection after neoadjuvant nivolumab +/- ipilimumab. Samples came from the phase 2 randomized NEOSTAR trial, which tested neoadjuvant nivolumab or nivolumab plus ipilimumab followed by surgery in operable NSCLC.

Note on this clone: Its specific antigen is unknown. It has no much larger one-base neighbor in the sample; base qualities were not kept.

The CDR3 goes from the cysteine to the phenylalanine over 14 residues. CDR3 DNA only is kept here, 42 bases in frame from base 1. In the germline V gene, CDR1 corresponds to SNHLY and CDR2 to FYNNEI. Trimming costs V 10 bases and J 5 bases, and their ends lie 18 bases apart. Specimen: peripheral blood, collected after neoadjuvant nivolumab, alone or with ipilimumab, at or shortly before surgery. This TCR was sampled from an adult with non-small cell lung cancer. Here the chain combines TRBV2 and TRBJ2-1; TRBD2 is possibly the D segment (6 matching bases). Here the CDR3 is given as CAKTFPGLHNEQFF. The DNA reads TGTGCCAAGACCTTCCCGGGACTTCACAATGAGCAGTTCTTC.